Listed below are T cell receptor beta chains from one sample, sequenced in a study of blood T cell repertoires in COVID-19. The method was immunoSEQ multiplex PCR; TCRdb's version includes in-frame clones alone and lacks a portion of them. The sample consists of over 250,000 clones, 87% of them appearing once. The specimen was peripheral blood. These receptors were taken from a woman in her forties or fifties with acute or convalescent COVID-19. The CDR3 runs from the conserved cysteine through the conserved F or W. A D gene is named only where the DNA matches it firmly.

V	J	D	DNA	CDR3
TRBV7-9	TRBJ1-1	TRBD1	TGTGCCAGCAGTTACACAGGGGATGTAGGTGAAGCTTTCTTT	CASSYTGDVGEAFF
TRBV20-1	TRBJ2-7	TRBD1	TGCAGTGCTAGTGACAGGGTTAATTATTACGAGCAGTACTTC	CSASDRVNYYEQYF
TRBV10-3	TRBJ2-1	TRBD2	TGTGCCATCAGTGAGTCGGTAGCGGGAAGGAATGAGCAGTTCTTC	CAISESVAGRNEQFF
TRBV2	TRBJ1-2	.	TGTGCCAGCAGTATAATTAAAACGGACAGCTATGGCTACACCTTC	CASSIIKTDSYGYTF
TRBV7-3	TRBJ2-1	TRBD2	TGTGCCAGCAGCTCCTACGGACTAGCGAATGAGCAGTTCTTC	CASSSYGLANEQFF
TRBV9	TRBJ1-3	.	TGTGCCAGCAGCCCCCTTCCGGGGAGTTCTGGAAACACCATATATTTT	CASSPLPGSSGNTIYF
TRBV30	TRBJ1-4	.	TGTGCCTGGAGTGCCAGGGTGCGAGAAAAACTGTTTTTT	CAWSARVREKLFF
TRBV5-4	TRBJ2-3	TRBD1	TGTGCCAGCAGCTTCAAGGGGGCGGATACGCAGTATTTT	CASSFKGADTQYF
TRBV5-8	TRBJ2-1	.	TGTGCCAGCAGGGCACAGGGCTTTAGCTCCTACAATGAGCAGTTCTTC	CASRAQGFSSYNEQFF
TRBV7-3	TRBJ1-5	.	TGTGCCAGCAGCTTGGGGCACAATCAGCCCCAGCATTTT	CASSLGHNQPQHF